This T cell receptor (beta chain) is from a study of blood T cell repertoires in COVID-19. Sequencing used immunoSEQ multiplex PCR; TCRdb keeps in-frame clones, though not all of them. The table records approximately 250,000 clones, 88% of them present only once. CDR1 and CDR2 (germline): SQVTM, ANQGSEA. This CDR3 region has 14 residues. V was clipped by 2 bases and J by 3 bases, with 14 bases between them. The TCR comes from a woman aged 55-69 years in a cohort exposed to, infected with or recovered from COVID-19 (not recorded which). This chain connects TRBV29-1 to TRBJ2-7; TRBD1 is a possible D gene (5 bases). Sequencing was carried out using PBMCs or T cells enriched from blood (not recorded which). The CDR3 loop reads CSVELQGSLYEQYF. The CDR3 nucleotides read TGCAGCGTTGAACTTCAGGGAAGTCTCTACGAGCAGTACTTC.